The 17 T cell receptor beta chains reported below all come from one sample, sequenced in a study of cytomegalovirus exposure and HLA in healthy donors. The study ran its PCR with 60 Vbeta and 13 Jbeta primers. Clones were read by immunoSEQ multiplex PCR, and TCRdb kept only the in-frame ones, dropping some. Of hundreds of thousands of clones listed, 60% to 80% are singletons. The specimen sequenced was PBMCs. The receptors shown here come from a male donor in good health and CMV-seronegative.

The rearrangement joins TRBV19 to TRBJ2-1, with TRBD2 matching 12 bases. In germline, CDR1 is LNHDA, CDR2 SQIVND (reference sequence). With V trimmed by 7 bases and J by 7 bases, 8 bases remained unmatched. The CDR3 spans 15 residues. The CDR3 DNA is TGTGCCAGTACCCAACTAGCGGGAGGACGAAATGAGCAGTTCTTC. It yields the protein CASTQLAGGRNEQFF.

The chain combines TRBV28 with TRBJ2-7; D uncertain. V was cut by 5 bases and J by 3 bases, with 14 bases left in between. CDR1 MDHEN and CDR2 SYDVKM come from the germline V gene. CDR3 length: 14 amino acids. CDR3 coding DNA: TGTGCCAGCAGTCCTGACACAAACCGCTACGAGCAGTACTTC. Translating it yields CASSPDTNRYEQYF.

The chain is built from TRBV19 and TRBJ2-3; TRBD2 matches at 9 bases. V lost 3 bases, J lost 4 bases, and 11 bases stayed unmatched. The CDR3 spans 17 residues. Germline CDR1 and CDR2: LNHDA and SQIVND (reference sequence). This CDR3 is CASSIHQGLALPDTQYF. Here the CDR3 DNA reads TGTGCCAGTAGTATTCACCAGGGACTAGCCCTGCCAGATACGCAGTATTTT.

DNA for the CDR3: TGTGCCAGCAGCTTAGGGGCTAGCGGGAGTGTCGGAGAGACCCAGTACTTC. Translated, it gives CASSLGASGSVGETQYF. The chain has TRBV7-8 and TRBJ2-5; TRBD2 aligns across 10 bases. With V trimmed by 1 base and J by 4 bases, 9 bases remained unmatched. The length of the CDR3 is 17 residues. Germline CDR1 SGHVS, CDR2 FQNEAQ.

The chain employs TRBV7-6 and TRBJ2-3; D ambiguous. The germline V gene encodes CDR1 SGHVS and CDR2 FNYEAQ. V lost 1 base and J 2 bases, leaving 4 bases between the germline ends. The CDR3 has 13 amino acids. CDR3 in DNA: TGTGCCAGCAGCTTAGTAGACACAGATACGCAGTATTTT. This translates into CASSLVDTDTQYF. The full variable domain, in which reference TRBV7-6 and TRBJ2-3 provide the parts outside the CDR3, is GAGVSQSPRYKVTKRGQDVALRCDPISGHVSLYWYRQALGQGPEFLTYFNYEAQQDKSGLPNDRFSAERPEGSISTLTIQRTEQRDSAMYRCASSLVDTDTQYFGPGTRLTVL.

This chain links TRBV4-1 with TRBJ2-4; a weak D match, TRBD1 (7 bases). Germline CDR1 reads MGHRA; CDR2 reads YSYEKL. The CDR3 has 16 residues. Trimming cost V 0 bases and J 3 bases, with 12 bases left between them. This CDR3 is CASSQDTGEVKNIQYF. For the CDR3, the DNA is TGCGCCAGCAGCCAAGATACAGGGGAGGTCAAAAACATTCAGTACTTC.

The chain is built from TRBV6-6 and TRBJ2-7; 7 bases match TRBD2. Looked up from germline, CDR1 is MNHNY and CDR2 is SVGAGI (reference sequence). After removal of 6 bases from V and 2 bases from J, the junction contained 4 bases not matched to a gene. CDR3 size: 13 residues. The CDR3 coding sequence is TGTGCCAGCAGGGGGGGAGGGACCTACGAGCAGTACTTC. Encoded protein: CASRGGGTYEQYF.

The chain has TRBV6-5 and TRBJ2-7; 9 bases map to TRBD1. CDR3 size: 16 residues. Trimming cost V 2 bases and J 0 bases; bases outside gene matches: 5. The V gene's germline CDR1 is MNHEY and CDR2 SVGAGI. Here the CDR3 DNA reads TGTGCCAGCAGTTACGGACAGGGGCCTCCCTCCTACGAGCAGTACTTC. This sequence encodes CASSYGQGPPSYEQYF.

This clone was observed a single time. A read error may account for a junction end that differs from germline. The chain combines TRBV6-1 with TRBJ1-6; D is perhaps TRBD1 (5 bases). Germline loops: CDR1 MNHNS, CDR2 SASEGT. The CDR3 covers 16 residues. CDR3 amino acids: CASSDGGPSNNSPLHF. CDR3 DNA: TGTGCCAGCAGTGACGGGGGACCCTCCAATAATTCACCCCTCCACTTT.

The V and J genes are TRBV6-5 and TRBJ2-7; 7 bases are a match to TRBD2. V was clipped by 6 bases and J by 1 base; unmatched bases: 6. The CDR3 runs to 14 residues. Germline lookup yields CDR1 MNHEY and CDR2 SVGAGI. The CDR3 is CASRDGGSSYEQYF. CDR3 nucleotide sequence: TGTGCCAGCAGGGACGGCGGGAGTTCCTACGAGCAGTACTTC.

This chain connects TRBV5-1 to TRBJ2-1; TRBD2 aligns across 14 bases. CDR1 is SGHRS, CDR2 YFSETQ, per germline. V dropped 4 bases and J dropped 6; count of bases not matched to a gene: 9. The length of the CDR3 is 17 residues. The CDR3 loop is CASSLDPGTSGGNEQFF. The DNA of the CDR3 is TGCGCCAGCAGCCTAGATCCCGGGACTAGCGGGGGCAATGAGCAGTTCTTC.

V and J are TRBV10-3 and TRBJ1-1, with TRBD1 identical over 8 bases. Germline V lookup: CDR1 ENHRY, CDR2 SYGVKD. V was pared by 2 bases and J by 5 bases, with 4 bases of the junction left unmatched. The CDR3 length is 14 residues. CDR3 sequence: CAISEQGARTEAFF. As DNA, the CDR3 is TGTGCCATCAGTGAGCAGGGGGCGAGAACTGAAGCTTTCTTT.

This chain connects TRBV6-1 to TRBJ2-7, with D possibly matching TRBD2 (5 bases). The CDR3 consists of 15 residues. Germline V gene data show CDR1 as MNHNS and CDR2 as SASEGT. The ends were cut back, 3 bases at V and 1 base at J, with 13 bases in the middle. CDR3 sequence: CASSEVGLTSYEQYF. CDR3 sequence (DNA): TGTGCCAGCAGTGAGGTTGGACTGACGTCCTACGAGCAGTACTTC.

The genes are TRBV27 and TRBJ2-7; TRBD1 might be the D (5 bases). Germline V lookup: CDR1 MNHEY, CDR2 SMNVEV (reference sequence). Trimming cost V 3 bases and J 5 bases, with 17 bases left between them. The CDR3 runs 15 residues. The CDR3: CASSFVTGASDEQYF. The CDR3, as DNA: TGTGCCAGCAGTTTTGTAACAGGTGCTTCGGACGAGCAGTACTTC.

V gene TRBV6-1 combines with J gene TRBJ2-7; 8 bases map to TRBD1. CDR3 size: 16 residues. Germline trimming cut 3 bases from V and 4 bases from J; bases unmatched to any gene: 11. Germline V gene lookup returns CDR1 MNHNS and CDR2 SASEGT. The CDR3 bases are TGTGCCAGCAGTGATTCCGGGACAGGTTACCCTTACGAGCAGTACTTC. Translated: CASSDSGTGYPYEQYF.

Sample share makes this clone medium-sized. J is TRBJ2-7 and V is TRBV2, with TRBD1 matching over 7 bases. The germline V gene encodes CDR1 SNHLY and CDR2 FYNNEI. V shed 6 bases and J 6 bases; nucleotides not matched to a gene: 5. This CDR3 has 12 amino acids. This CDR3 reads CASRVTGSEQYF. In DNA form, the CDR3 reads TGTGCCAGCAGGGTGACAGGGAGCGAGCAGTACTTC.

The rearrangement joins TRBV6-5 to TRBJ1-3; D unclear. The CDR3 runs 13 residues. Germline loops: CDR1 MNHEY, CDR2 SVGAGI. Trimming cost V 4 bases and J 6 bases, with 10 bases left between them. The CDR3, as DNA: TGTGCCAGCAGTTTGGAGGGTGAAAACACCATATATTTT. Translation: CASSLEGENTIYF.